A single sample is the source of the 32 T cell receptor beta chains below, sequenced in a study of T-cell memory formation after mild COVID-19. TCRdb re-called the 5' RACE reads with MiXCR, one entry per CDR3 protein. Counted here are about 200,000 distinct CDR3 sequences, over 7.5% occurring once; the ten biggest clones make up about 3.8%. Material: PBMCs or a T cell subset sorted from them (not recorded which). These receptors all stem from a young man who had mild COVID-19 (a few samples of this study predate the infection). Cell type and time point are not known.

This clonotype was seen more than once but under ten times. The chain recombines TRBV4-2 with TRBJ1-6; D is perhaps TRBD1 (5 bases). CDR3 size: 17 residues. Germline V gene sequence: CDR1 LGHNA, CDR2 YNFKEQ. V lost 2 bases and J 7 bases, leaving 18 bases between the germline ends. CDR3 amino acids: CASSQWIVQGGNSPLHF. The CDR3 coding sequence is TGTGCCAGCAGCCAATGGATTGTCCAGGGCGGGAATTCACCCCTCCACTTT.

This clonotype has more than one count but fewer than ten. The chain links TRBV6-5 to TRBJ2-3; 12 bases agree with TRBD2. With 5 bases clipped from V and 2 bases from J, the junction kept 2 bases outside the gene matches. Germline loops: CDR1 MNHEY, CDR2 SVGAGI. This CDR3 comprises 15 residues. CDR3 DNA: TGTGCCAGCAGTCGGACTAGCGGGGACACAGATACGCAGTATTTT. Translated, it gives CASSRTSGDTDTQYF.

The chain joins TRBV5-4 to TRBJ2-1; TRBD2 matches at 7 bases. The CDR3 has 13 residues. The germline CDR1 and CDR2 sequences are SGHNT and YYREEE (reference sequence). V dropped 4 bases and J dropped 3; count of bases not matched to a gene: 1. CDR3 sequence reads: CASSGGGYNEQFF. The CDR3 DNA reads as TGTGCCAGCAGCGGGGGGGGCTACAATGAGCAGTTCTTC.

The J gene is TRBJ2-3, the V gene TRBV5-5; 11 positions agree with TRBD1. The V segment lost 0 bases and the J segment 11 bases; nucleotides outside the gene matches: 8. This CDR3 is built from 15 residues. The germline CDR1 and CDR2 sequences are SGHKS and YYEKEE (reference sequence). The CDR3 bases are TGTGCCAGCAGCTTGGCCGGGACAGGGGGTAGGATGCAGTATTTT. As protein: CASSLAGTGGRMQYF.

This clonotype was counted many times. The rearrangement links TRBV12-3 or TRBV12-4 to TRBJ2-3, with 10 nucleotides matching TRBD2. Trimming at V came to 7 bases and at J to 6 bases, leaving 16 bases not matched to a gene. The CDR3 spans 17 residues. The CDR3 sequence: CASTTLGVAGGADTQYF. DNA of the CDR3: TGTGCCAGCACCACCCTAGGAGTAGCGGGGGGTGCCGATACGCAGTATTTT.

The chain links TRBV4-1 to TRBJ2-5; D is undetermined. The CDR3 contains 13 residues. Trimming cost V 3 bases and J 4 bases, with 9 bases left between them. Germline CDR1 reads MGHRA; CDR2 reads YSYEKL. The CDR3 sequence: CASSHILTETQYF. CDR3 nucleotides: TGCGCCAGCAGCCATATACTGACAGAGACCCAGTACTTC.

The chain couples TRBV10-2 to TRBJ2-2, with 9 bases fitting TRBD2. V was pared by 7 bases and J by 5 bases, with 14 bases of the junction left unmatched. The CDR3 runs to 17 residues. Germline CDR1 reads WSHSY; CDR2 reads SAAADI. The CDR3 is CASKERGVSIDTGELFF. The CDR3 DNA reads TGCGCCAGCAAAGAGCGGGGGGTCTCGATCGATACCGGGGAGCTGTTTTTT.

The chain employs TRBV24-1 and TRBJ2-2; 7 positions match TRBD1. In germline, CDR1 is KGHDR, CDR2 SFDVKD. This CDR3 region has 17 residues. V shed 5 bases and J 0 bases; nucleotides not matched to a gene: 8. CDR3 loop: CATSGVPTGTNTGELFF. CDR3 in DNA: TGTGCCACCAGTGGGGTCCCGACAGGGACGAACACCGGGGAGCTGTTTTTT.

This clonotype appeared a few times. CDR3 coding DNA: TGTGCCAGCAGTTACTCTTTTTTAGCGTATGGCTACACCTTC. Protein: CASSYSFLAYGYTF. The rearrangement uses TRBV6-5 and TRBJ1-2, with D unclear. Germline V gene lookup returns CDR1 MNHEY and CDR2 SVGAGI. Deletions cut 0 bases from V and 5 bases from J, with 10 bases between. The length of the CDR3 is 14 residues.

This chain links TRBV28 with TRBJ2-2; possible D gene TRBD2, 5 bases. The CDR3 is 18 amino acids. V shed 2 bases and J shed 5 bases, with 21 bases lying between them. Germline values: CDR1 MDHEN, CDR2 SYDVKM. CDR3 amino acids: CASSLRGTAKSRTGELFF. In nucleotides, the CDR3 is TGTGCCAGCAGTTTACGGGGAACAGCTAAAAGTAGGACCGGGGAGCTGTTTTTT.

Relative to its sample, this clonotype is medium-sized. The gene calls are TRBV4-3 and TRBJ1-5; 7 bases align to TRBD1. CDR3 size: 16 residues. Looked up from germline, CDR1 is LGHNA and CDR2 is YSLEER. V was pared by 2 bases and J by 6 bases, with 10 bases of the junction left unmatched. The CDR3 bases are TGCGCCAGCAGCCAAAATGGTGAGGGGGCGAGTCAGCCCCAGCATTTT. Translated: CASSQNGEGASQPQHF.

Only a few counts were recorded for this clonotype. The chain links TRBV9 to TRBJ2-2; no firm D call. The CDR3 covers 16 residues. Germline V gene data show CDR1 as SGDLS and CDR2 as YYNGEE. Between the trimmed V and J ends, which lost 7 bases and 0 bases, there was a span of 16 bases. The CDR3: CASGFLRQSNTGELFF. DNA of the CDR3: TGTGCCAGCGGTTTTCTGCGGCAATCGAACACCGGGGAGCTGTTTTTT.

This chain links TRBV29-1 with TRBJ2-4, with 7 nucleotides matching TRBD1. V was clipped by 6 bases and J by 9 bases; unmatched bases: 11. In germline, CDR1 is SQVTM, CDR2 ANQGSEA. This CDR3 is built from 13 residues. The CDR3 loop reads CSVATGVGGIQYF. The CDR3 region has the DNA TGCAGCGTCGCAACAGGGGTCGGTGGCATTCAGTACTTC.

This clonotype turned up a few times. The chain uses TRBV2 and TRBJ2-3; no firm D call. The length of the CDR3 is 15 residues. Germline assignment: CDR1 SNHLY and CDR2 FYNNEI. V gave up 4 bases and J gave up 1 base, with 12 bases separating them. DNA for the CDR3: TGTGCCAGCAGTGTAGGTTCGTGGGGCACAGATACGCAGTATTTT. This sequence encodes CASSVGSWGTDTQYF.

At least ten counts were recorded for this clonotype. The chain joins TRBV20-1 to TRBJ2-5; D not certain. The CDR3 consists of 12 residues. The germline V gene has CDR1 DFQATT and CDR2 SNEGSKA (reference sequence). V lost 3 bases and J 5 bases, leaving 10 bases between the germline ends. Written as DNA, the CDR3 is TGCAGTGCTAGCCCGGGCGAGGAGACCCAGTACTTC. It is translated as CSASPGEETQYF.

This clonotype was seen only a few times. The chain employs TRBV5-4 and TRBJ2-1, with 8 bases matching TRBD1. V shed 3 bases and J 10 bases; nucleotides not matched to a gene: 6. The V gene's germline CDR1 is SGHNT and CDR2 YYREEE (reference sequence). This CDR3 contains 13 residues. The CDR3 DNA sequence: TGTGCCAGCAGCTCGGACAGGGCGGGAGAGCAGTTCTTC. As protein: CASSSDRAGEQFF. Supplemented by reference TRBV5-4 and TRBJ2-1, the full variable domain reads ETGVTQSPTHLIKTRGQQVTLRCSSQSGHNTVSWYQQALGQGPQFIFQYYREEENGRGNFPPRFSGLQFPNYSSELNVNALELDDSALYLCASSSDRAGEQFFGPGTRLTVL.

The chain links TRBV12-3 or TRBV12-4 to TRBJ2-2, with D hard to call. With 4 bases removed from V and 4 bases from J, the gap between germline ends came to 10 bases. CDR3 length: 14 amino acids. The CDR3 region has the DNA TGTGCCAGCAGTTCCCGACCACCCACCGGGGAGCTGTTTTTT. It specifies CASSSRPPTGELFF.

V and J are TRBV5-1 and TRBJ1-1; possible D gene TRBD1, 5 bases. From germline, CDR1 is SGHRS and CDR2 YFSETQ. The CDR3 runs to 14 residues. The germline V and J ends were trimmed by 0 bases and 9 bases, with 15 bases remaining between them. CDR3 region: CASSLDTVGLQAFF. CDR3 bases: TGCGCCAGCAGCTTGGATACCGTGGGGCTCCAAGCTTTCTTT.

In its sample, this clonotype was seen a few times. This sequence joins TRBV7-2 and TRBJ1-1, with D unclear. V was trimmed by 5 bases and J by 4 bases, leaving 17 bases between them. Germline loops: CDR1 SGHTA, CDR2 FQGNSA. The CDR3 runs to 15 residues. The CDR3 sequence is CASSREAGPGTEAFF. CDR3 bases: TGTGCCAGCAGCCGCGAGGCAGGCCCTGGCACTGAAGCTTTCTTT. Full variable domain (outside the CDR3, taken from reference TRBV7-2 and TRBJ1-1): GAGVSQSPSNKVTEKGKDVELRCDPISGHTALYWYRQSLGQGLEFLIYFQGNSAPDKSGLPSDRFSAERTGGSVSTLTIQRTQQEDSAVYLCASSREAGPGTEAFFGQGTRLTVV.

This clonotype showed up just a few times. The chain links TRBV2 to TRBJ2-2; 7 nucleotides agree with TRBD1. From germline, CDR1 is SNHLY and CDR2 FYNNEI. The CDR3 loop spans 14 amino acids. Trimming cost V 8 bases and J 2 bases; bases outside gene matches: 5. This chain's CDR3 is CASDREINTGELFF. The CDR3 DNA reads TGTGCCAGCGACAGGGAAATTAACACCGGGGAGCTGTTTTTT.

This clonotype appeared a few times. The rearrangement uses TRBV5-1 and TRBJ1-6; 7 bases are shared with TRBD1. V lost 4 bases and J lost 7; bases outside the gene matches: 8. The CDR3 sequence is 15 residues long. Germline assignment: CDR1 SGHRS and CDR2 YFSETQ. The chain's CDR3 is CASSDLQGGNSPLHF. CDR3 sequence (DNA): TGCGCCAGCAGCGACCTCCAGGGGGGGAATTCACCCCTCCACTTT.

The CDR3 protein is CASTRDRATNEQFF. DNA of the CDR3: TGTGCCAGCACCCGGGACAGGGCTACCAATGAGCAGTTCTTC. The V gene is TRBV7-9, the J gene TRBJ2-1; 9 bases are a match to TRBD1. Germline V gene sequence: CDR1 SEHNR, CDR2 FQNEAQ (reference sequence). This CDR3 has 14 residues. The V gene end was trimmed by 7 bases and the J gene end by 6 bases; junction bases not matched to a gene: 7.

With respect to this clonotype: A single base separates this from a much larger clone, so it may be a read error. The chain uses TRBV5-1 and TRBJ2-1; TRBD1 agrees at 8 bases. Germline values: CDR1 SGHRS, CDR2 YFSETQ. The CDR3 has 15 amino acids. The V gene end was trimmed by 4 bases and the J gene end by 8 bases; junction bases not matched to a gene: 11. This chain's CDR3 is CASSTQTGERDEQFF. The CDR3 DNA sequence: TGCGCCAGCAGCACGCAGACAGGGGAAAGGGATGAGCAGTTCTTC.

V and J are TRBV10-3 and TRBJ1-5; TRBD1 might be the D (5 bases). The germline V and J ends were trimmed by 8 bases and 6 bases, with 14 bases remaining between them. Per germline, CDR1 ENHRY and CDR2 SYGVKD. The CDR3 totals 13 residues. CDR3 nucleotide sequence: TGTGCCATCTCAATGGGGGTGGGTCAGCCCCAGCATTTT. Translated, it gives CAISMGVGQPQHF.

The V call is TRBV6-6, the J call TRBJ1-2; a possible D gene is TRBD1 (6 bases). The CDR3 totals 15 residues. Germline assignment: CDR1 MNHNY and CDR2 SVGAGI (reference sequence). V was pared by 3 bases and J by 0 bases, with 11 bases between. The DNA of the CDR3 is TGTGCCAGCAGTTATTACAGGGCTGCTAACTATGGCTACACCTTC. This gives the protein CASSYYRAANYGYTF.

V gene TRBV5-1 combines with J gene TRBJ1-2; no firm D call. The V and J ends lost 0 bases and 4 bases respectively, with 13 bases between them. Germline assignment: CDR1 SGHRS and CDR2 YFSETQ. The CDR3 contains 15 residues. The DNA for the CDR3 is TGCGCCAGCAGCTTGGAAGGTCCTACCAGCTATGGCTACACCTTC. Amino acid sequence: CASSLEGPTSYGYTF.

In its sample, this clonotype was seen a few times. V usage is TRBV15 and J usage is TRBJ2-1; a weak D match, TRBD2 (6 bases). The CDR3 is 15 amino acids. Germline CDR1 reads LNHNV; CDR2 reads YYDKDF (reference sequence). V lost 1 base and J 3 bases, leaving 10 bases between the germline ends. CDR3 loop: CATSRAGGDYNEQFF. The CDR3 nucleotides read TGTGCCACCAGCAGAGCGGGCGGGGACTACAATGAGCAGTTCTTC.

This clonotype has more than one count but fewer than ten. This chain links TRBV20-1 with TRBJ1-2; D might be TRBD1 (5 bases). This CDR3 has 16 residues. Germline CDR1 DFQATT, CDR2 SNEGSKA (reference sequence). V was shortened by 0 bases and J by 4 bases, with 18 bases between the two germline ends. The DNA of the CDR3 is TGCAGTGCTAGAGATCCTAGGGACGGGGGAAGCTATGGCTACACCTTC. It specifies CSARDPRDGGSYGYTF.

This clonotype was observed at least ten times. The V call is TRBV6-6, the J call TRBJ2-7; no reliable D call. V lost 7 bases and J lost 2, with 18 bases in between. Germline assignment: CDR1 MNHNY and CDR2 SVGAGI (reference sequence). The CDR3 covers 15 residues. In DNA, the CDR3 is TGTGCCAGCAAAATCTCACCTCGGCAGGCCTACGAGCAGTACGTC. Translating gives CASKISPRQAYEQYV.

J is TRBJ2-7 and V is TRBV6-5, with D possibly TRBD1 on 6 matching bases. The CDR3 sequence is 15 residues long. Germline values: CDR1 MNHEY, CDR2 SVGAGI. V shed 4 bases and J shed 0 bases, with 13 bases lying between them. CDR3 nucleotide sequence: TGTGCCAGCAGTTCACAGGGAAAAGGCTCCTACGAGCAGTACTTC. Its translation: CASSSQGKGSYEQYF.

The chain joins TRBV28 to TRBJ2-3; D is ambiguous. CDR1 is MDHEN, CDR2 SYDVKM, per germline. The V gene lost 10 bases and the J gene lost 0 bases, with 11 bases spanning the gap. This CDR3 has 13 amino acids. CDR3 region: CATQRPSTDTQYF. CDR3 DNA sequence: TGTGCCACCCAACGACCTAGCACAGATACGCAGTATTTT.

The rearrangement uses TRBV4-3 and TRBJ1-2; maybe TRBD1 (5 bases). The V end was cut by 3 bases, the J end by 7 bases, with 18 bases between. Germline V gene lookup returns CDR1 LGHNA and CDR2 YSLEER. The CDR3 is made up of 15 amino acids. DNA of the CDR3: TGCGCCAGCAGCCAGCAAGGGGCAGTGCCTCGTGGCTACACCTTC. Its translation: CASSQQGAVPRGYTF.